This T cell receptor beta chain was captured in a study of T cells in Graves' hyperthyroidism and ophthalmopathy. General study points: Stable hyperthyroidism was separated from ophthalmopathy by a model based on 13 V-J features. Blood shared most expanded thyroid clonotypes above 0.001.

This clonotype was counted at least ten times. The antigen remains undetermined. Germline V lookup: CDR1 MNHNS, CDR2 SASEGT. The length of the CDR3 is 14 residues. Trimming took 6 bases from V and 1 from J, leaving 9 bases between them. Amplification yielded TCR beta CDR3 regions, with RNA transcripts as the source. First-round RT-PCR with HTBI primers amplified the TCR CDR3 region. TCRdb re-called the multiplex PCR reads through MiXCR, storing one row per CDR3 protein. The sample lists 300,000 or so distinct CDR3 sequences; approximately 16% were seen once. This chain connects TRBV6-1 to TRBJ2-2, with D possibly being TRBD2 (5 bases). This sequence originates from a man aged 25-40 years with Graves' hyperthyroidism. The sequenced sample was blood. The CDR3 DNA sequence: TGTGCCAGCAGCACGACTAAGAACACCGGGGAGCTGTTTTTT. Its translation is CASSTTKNTGELFF.